The clone carrying this T cell receptor (beta chain) was seen at least ten times. The sample is drawn from a study of T cells in Graves' hyperthyroidism and ophthalmopathy. In germline, CDR1 is SGHAT, CDR2 FQNNGV. The CDR3 extends over 14 amino acids. V lost 3 bases, J lost 3 bases, and 11 bases lay in between. The CDR3 regions of TCR beta were amplified from RNA transcripts. The study used the HTBI primer set for a first-round RT-PCR of the TCR CDR3. In TCRdb, the multiplex PCR reads were re-called with MiXCR into one record per CDR3 protein. The sample consists of roughly 330,000 distinct CDR3 sequences, approximately 17% of them appearing once.

The J gene is TRBJ1-1, the V gene TRBV11-2; D is possibly TRBD1 (5 bases). The TCR comes from a man in his thirties or forties with Graves' hyperthyroidism. Sequences were obtained from blood. In DNA form, the CDR3 reads TGTGCCAGCAGCTTTTTTCGAGGGGACACTGAAGCTTTCTTT. Residues: CASSFFRGDTEAFF. The complete variable domain, with remaining parts taken from reference TRBV11-2 and TRBJ1-1, reads EAGVAQSPRYKIIEKRQSVAFWCNPISGHATLYWYQQILGQGPKLLIQFQNNGVVDDSQLPKDRFSAERLKGVDSTLKIQPAKLEDSAVYLCASSFFRGDTEAFFGQGTRLTVV.